A single sample gave rise to the 24 T cell receptor beta chains below, sequenced in a study of T cells in Graves' hyperthyroidism and ophthalmopathy. Amplified regions were TCR beta CDR3 sequences from RNA transcripts. The primer set for the first-round RT-PCR of the TCR CDR3 was HTBI. TCRdb passed the multiplex PCR reads through MiXCR, listing each CDR3 protein once. The sample carries approximately 600,000 distinct CDR3 sequences, around 14% recorded once. The sample consisted of blood. The receptors originated from a woman in her twenties or thirties with Graves' hyperthyroidism that later progressed to Graves' ophthalmopathy.

The chain joins TRBV30 to TRBJ2-5; D is uncertain. The CDR3 contains 15 residues. V gave up 3 bases and J gave up 2 bases, with 16 bases separating them. Germline values: CDR1 GTSNPN, CDR2 SVGIG (reference sequence). DNA for the CDR3: TGTGCCTGGAGCCCACTTACCGGGCTACAAGAGACCCAGTACTTC. Encoded protein: CAWSPLTGLQETQYF. The complete variable domain, with remaining parts taken from reference TRBV30 and TRBJ2-5, reads SQTIHQWPATLVQPVGSPLSLECTVEGTSNPNLYWYRQAAGRGLQLLFYSVGIGQISSEVPQNLSASRPQDRQFILSSKKLLLSDSGFYLCAWSPLTGLQETQYFGPGTRLLVL.

This clonotype was recorded many times. V is TRBV29-1 and J is TRBJ1-1; TRBD1 aligns across 7 bases. In germline, CDR1 is SQVTM, CDR2 ANQGSEA. Unmatched junction bases numbered 3, after V lost 4 bases and J lost 1 base. The CDR3 is made up of 13 amino acids. The CDR3 region is CSVGTGGNTEAFF. As DNA, the CDR3 is TGCAGCGTTGGGACAGGCGGGAACACTGAAGCTTTCTTT.

With respect to this clonotype: Possible read error: a much larger clone is one base away. Since no conserved phenylalanine or tryptophan closes the CDR3, a read error is the likely cause. This rearrangement joins TRBV2 to TRBJ2-7, with TRBD2 identical over 9 bases. V was pared by 7 bases and J by 1 base, with 2 bases of the junction left unmatched. Germline V gives CDR1 SNHLY, CDR2 FYNNEI. CDR3 size: 13 residues. The CDR3 region has the DNA TGTGCCAGCATAGCGGGGGATTCCTACGAGCAGTACTCC. Translated, it gives CASIAGDSYEQYS.

A note on this clonotype: One base away lies a much larger clone, so this may be a sequencing read error. The chain couples TRBV7-9 to TRBJ2-7, with D uncertain. CDR1 SEHNR and CDR2 FQNEAQ come from the germline V gene (reference sequence). The CDR3 is 13 residues long. The chain's CDR3 is CASSGILPYKQYF. The CDR3 DNA follows: TGTGCCAGCAGCGGGATTTTACCCTACAAGCAGTACTTC.

Ten or more counts support this clonotype. The chain is built from TRBV10-3 and TRBJ2-7; TRBD1 aligns across 7 bases. Germline trimming cut 6 bases from V and 7 bases from J; bases unmatched to any gene: 12. Germline CDR1 reads ENHRY; CDR2 reads SYGVKD. The CDR3 sequence is 14 residues long. The CDR3 reads CAIRGRQGSGEQYF. The CDR3 DNA reads as TGTGCCATCAGGGGGAGACAGGGTTCCGGGGAGCAGTACTTC.

This clonotype was detected many times. The rearrangement uses TRBV28 and TRBJ1-4; D is undetermined. The CDR3 runs to 14 residues. From germline, CDR1 is MDHEN and CDR2 SYDVKM. Trimming cost V 6 bases and J 4 bases, with 12 bases left between them. CDR3 nucleotides: TGTGCCAGCAGCTTTGTTACGGATAATGAAAAACTGTTTTTT. Its translation: CASSFVTDNEKLFF.

The chain links TRBV12-3 or TRBV12-4 to TRBJ2-7; 11 nucleotides line up with TRBD2. After removal of 11 bases from V and 2 bases from J, the junction contained 8 bases not matched to a gene. The length of the CDR3 is 14 residues. CDR3 DNA sequence: TGTGCCTGCCGGACTAGCGGGCCTACCTACGAGCAGTACTTC. Translating it yields CACRTSGPTYEQYF.

This clonotype was seen ten or more times. J is TRBJ1-2 and V is TRBV27; D may be TRBD1 (6 bases). Germline CDR1 and CDR2: MNHEY and SMNVEV (reference sequence). The length of the CDR3 is 13 residues. The germline V and J ends were trimmed by 5 bases and 5 bases, with 12 bases remaining between them. This CDR3 reads CASSPPTGYGYTF. The DNA for the CDR3 is TGTGCCAGCAGTCCACCGACAGGATATGGCTACACCTTC.

The rearrangement uses TRBV12-5 and TRBJ2-7; D may correspond to TRBD1 or TRBD2 (5 bases each). This CDR3 comprises 14 residues. Germline V gene lookup returns CDR1 LGHNT and CDR2 FRNRAP. Between the trimmed V and J ends, which lost 5 bases and 3 bases, there was a span of 14 bases. The CDR3 DNA is TGTGCTAGTGGTCCAGGGACGGACTTCTACGAGCAGTACTTC. Amino acid sequence: CASGPGTDFYEQYF.

This clonotype showed up many times. DNA for the CDR3: TGTGCCAGCAGCCAAGGGAGGCCGAACAATGAGCAGTTCTTC. Translated, it gives CASSQGRPNNEQFF. V is TRBV3-1 and J is TRBJ2-1; TRBD2 might be the D (5 bases). The CDR3 has 14 amino acids. CDR1 is LGHDT and CDR2 is YNNKEL in the germline V gene (reference sequence). V lost 1 base and J 5 bases, leaving 9 bases between the germline ends.

This clonotype was detected only a few times. This rearrangement joins TRBV5-8 to TRBJ2-3; D gene ambiguous. V dropped 4 bases and J dropped 3 bases, with 21 bases sitting between them. Per germline, CDR1 SGHTS and CDR2 YDEGEE. CDR3 size: 17 residues. CDR3 in amino acids: CASSLLPYGSLTDTQYF. The CDR3 DNA is TGTGCCAGCAGCCTCCTCCCGTACGGGTCATTGACAGATACGCAGTATTTT.

In its sample, this clonotype was seen many times. The chain recombines TRBV20-1 with TRBJ2-7; 7 nucleotides agree with TRBD2. Germline assignment: CDR1 DFQATT and CDR2 SNEGSKA (reference sequence). V trimming: 7 bases; J trimming: 0 bases; junction bases outside the gene matches: 3. CDR3 length: 12 amino acids. CDR3 bases: TGCAGTGGGGGACTATACTCCTACGAGCAGTACTTC. This encodes CSGGLYSYEQYF.

The CDR3 protein is CASSGKRGTYEQYF. The CDR3 nucleotides are TGTGCCAGCAGCGGGAAAAGGGGGACCTACGAGCAGTACTTC. J is TRBJ2-7 and V is TRBV12-3 or TRBV12-4, with D maybe TRBD1 (6 bases). The CDR3 totals 14 residues. Trimming took 6 bases from V and 2 from J, leaving 14 bases between them.

The chain carries TRBV5-4 and TRBJ2-7; D not resolved. V was shortened by 4 bases and J by 3 bases, with 14 bases between the two germline ends. Germline loops: CDR1 SGHNT, CDR2 YYREEE (reference sequence). The CDR3 covers 14 residues. The CDR3 DNA reads TGTGCCAGCAGCCCGGATGGGGTTGTCTACGAGCAGTACTTC. Its protein is CASSPDGVVYEQYF.

This clonotype was counted only a few times. This rearrangement joins TRBV6-1 to TRBJ2-7; no reliable D call. Between the trimmed V and J ends, which lost 6 bases and 0 bases, there was a span of 9 bases. The CDR3 loop spans 13 amino acids. Germline loops: CDR1 MNHNS, CDR2 SASEGT. CDR3 DNA: TGTGCCAGCAGCGGTCTTATCTCCTACGAGCAGTACTTC. It translates to CASSGLISYEQYF.

This clonotype was seen ten or more times. V and J are TRBV7-2 and TRBJ1-4, with D maybe TRBD1 (6 bases). V lost 1 base and J 3 bases, leaving 9 bases between the germline ends. The CDR3 totals 15 residues. In germline, CDR1 is SGHTA, CDR2 FQGNSA. CDR3 sequence: CASSLEGGANEKLFF. In DNA, the CDR3 is TGTGCCAGCAGCTTAGAAGGGGGAGCTAATGAAAAACTGTTTTTT.

V is TRBV20-1 and J is TRBJ1-6; D not resolved. Germline V gene lookup returns CDR1 DFQATT and CDR2 SNEGSKA (reference sequence). V lost 0 bases and J 7 bases, leaving 13 bases between the germline ends. The CDR3 contains 15 residues. The DNA for the CDR3 is TGCAGTGCTAGAGATGGAAGGAATTCCAATTCACCCCTCCACTTT. Protein sequence: CSARDGRNSNSPLHF.

At least ten counts were recorded for this clonotype. The gene calls are TRBV30 and TRBJ1-1; D is perhaps TRBD1 (5 bases). The CDR3 is made up of 14 amino acids. V was pared by 2 bases and J by 0 bases, with 10 bases between. The germline V gene encodes CDR1 GTSNPN and CDR2 SVGIG (reference sequence). CDR3 sequence reads: CAWSLTGVNTEAFF. The CDR3 DNA is TGTGCCTGGAGTTTAACAGGAGTGAACACTGAAGCTTTCTTT.

This clonotype came up a few times. This sequence joins TRBV12-3 or TRBV12-4 and TRBJ1-2; 9 bases are a match to TRBD1. The CDR3 is made up of 14 amino acids. With 6 bases clipped from V and 4 bases from J, the junction kept 6 bases outside the gene matches. In nucleotides, the CDR3 is TGTGCCAGCAGCCTCGGGACAGGGTTCTATGGCTACACCTTC. Translating gives CASSLGTGFYGYTF.

Note on this clonotype: This CDR3 is missing its conserved last phenylalanine or tryptophan, likely due to a read error. V is TRBV7-6 and J is TRBJ2-2; 9 bases are shared with TRBD2. CDR3 length: 16 amino acids. CDR1 and CDR2 from the germline V gene are SGHVS and FNYEAQ. Trimming took 1 base from V and 6 from J; bases not matched to a gene: 6. Here the CDR3 reads CASSLGPAGGSGELFS. The CDR3 DNA reads as TGTGCCAGCAGCTTAGGCCCGGCGGGAGGGTCCGGGGAGCTGTTTTCT.

The genes are TRBV14 and TRBJ1-4, with no clear D. Germline CDR1 is SGHDN and CDR2 is FVKESK. The CDR3 contains 14 residues. V was shortened by 3 bases and J by 2 bases, with 7 bases between the two germline ends. Here the CDR3 DNA reads TGTGCCAGCAGCCAGGGCGGGACTAATGAAAAACTGTTTTTT. Its translation: CASSQGGTNEKLFF.

This clonotype was found many times. The V call is TRBV7-2, the J call TRBJ2-1; TRBD2 matches at 10 bases. V shed 0 bases, J shed 0 bases, and the junction held 8 bases outside the gene matches. Per germline, CDR1 SGHTA and CDR2 FQGNSA. The CDR3 is 19 residues long. CDR3: CASSLARTSGPSSYNEQFF. The CDR3 coding sequence is TGTGCCAGCAGCTTAGCGAGGACTAGCGGACCCAGCTCCTACAATGAGCAGTTCTTC. Together with reference TRBV7-2 and TRBJ2-1, the CDR3 gives the full variable domain: GAGVSQSPSNKVTEKGKDVELRCDPISGHTALYWYRQSLGQGLEFLIYFQGNSAPDKSGLPSDRFSAERTGGSVSTLTIQRTQQEDSAVYLCASSLARTSGPSSYNEQFFGPGTRLTVL.

Of note for this clonotype: This sequence may be a read error, since a much larger clone differs from it by one base. The J gene is TRBJ2-3, the V gene TRBV2; no clear D gene. This CDR3 region has 13 residues. V was pared by 7 bases and J by 3 bases, with 11 bases between. Germline assignment: CDR1 SNHLY and CDR2 FYNNEI. Here the CDR3 reads CASNDHPTDTQYF. The CDR3 DNA reads TGTGCCAGCAATGACCATCCGACAGATACGCAGTATTTT.

This clonotype came up many times. The rearrangement links TRBV2 to TRBJ2-7, with D tentatively TRBD1 or TRBD2 (5 bases each). The CDR3 has 11 amino acids. V lost 8 bases, J lost 4 bases, and 9 bases lay in between. From germline, CDR1 is SNHLY and CDR2 FYNNEI. CDR3 residues: CASLGEYEQYF. In nucleotides, the CDR3 is TGTGCCAGCCTGGGGGAATACGAGCAGTACTTC.